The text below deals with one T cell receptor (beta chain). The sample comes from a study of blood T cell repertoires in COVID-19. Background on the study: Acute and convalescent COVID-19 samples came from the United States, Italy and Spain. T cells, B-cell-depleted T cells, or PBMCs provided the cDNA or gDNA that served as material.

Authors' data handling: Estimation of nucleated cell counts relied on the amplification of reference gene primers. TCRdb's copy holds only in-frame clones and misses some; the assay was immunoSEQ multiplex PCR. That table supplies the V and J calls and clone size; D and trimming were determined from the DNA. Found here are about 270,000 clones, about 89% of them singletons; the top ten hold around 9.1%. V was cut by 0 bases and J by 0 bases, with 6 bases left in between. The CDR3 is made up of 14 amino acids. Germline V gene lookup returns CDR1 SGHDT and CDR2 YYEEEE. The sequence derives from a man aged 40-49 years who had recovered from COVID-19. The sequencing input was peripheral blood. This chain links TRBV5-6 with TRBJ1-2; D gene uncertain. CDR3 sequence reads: CASSLGAANYGYTF. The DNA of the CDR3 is TGTGCCAGCAGCTTGGGGGCAGCTAACTATGGCTACACCTTC.